The 26 T cell receptor beta chains below were found in one sample sequenced in a study of shared clonotypes between healthy human individuals. The method was immunoSEQ multiplex PCR; TCRdb's version includes in-frame clones alone and lacks a portion of them. Altogether 1.5 million to 2.5 million clones are present, just under 95% being singletons, with the ten largest covering 1% to 1.5%. Naivety among CD8 cells was defined by CD45RO negativity and positive CCR7 selection, thereby excluding terminally differentiated effector memory CD45RA+ cells. Source material: naive CD8+ T cells sorted from blood. The receptors were gathered from a man between 18 and 29 years old in good health.

This chain joins TRBV7-9 and TRBJ1-1, with a weak D call TRBD1 (5 bases). The V end lost 5 bases, the J end lost 0 bases, and 13 bases lay between the germline ends. CDR1 is SEHNR, CDR2 FQNEAQ, per germline (reference sequence). CDR3 length: 15 residues. CDR3 region: CASSRSDSLNTEAFF. As DNA, the CDR3 is TGTGCCAGCAGCAGATCCGACAGCTTGAACACTGAAGCTTTCTTT.

This CDR3 reads CASSREPGQGSYEQYF. The CDR3, as DNA: TGCGCCAGCAGCCGCGAACCGGGACAGGGCTCCTACGAGCAGTACTTC. The J gene is TRBJ2-7, the V gene TRBV4-1, with 9 bases aligning to TRBD1. This CDR3 comprises 16 residues. V shed 4 bases and J 0 bases; nucleotides not matched to a gene: 7. Germline lookup yields CDR1 MGHRA and CDR2 YSYEKL.

The chain couples TRBV30 to TRBJ2-5; TRBD1 matches at 9 bases. The V gene end was trimmed by 1 base and the J gene end by 5 bases; junction bases not matched to a gene: 5. The CDR3 spans 14 residues. Germline-derived CDR1 and CDR2 are GTSNPN and SVGIG (reference sequence). The DNA of the CDR3 is TGTGCCTGGAGTGGGGGACAGGGAGAGGAGACCCAGTACTTC. Translation gives CAWSGGQGEETQYF.

The chain employs TRBV5-1 and TRBJ2-1; no clear D. The CDR3 runs 15 residues. The germline V and J ends were trimmed by 0 bases and 2 bases, with 9 bases remaining between them. Germline loops: CDR1 SGHRS, CDR2 YFSETQ. DNA of the CDR3: TGCGCCAGCAGCTTGGATTTTGGCCCCTACAATGAGCAGTTCTTC. It translates to CASSLDFGPYNEQFF.

In its sample, this clone was seen once. The sample contains more than one DNA sequence encoding this CDR3. The chain couples TRBV13 to TRBJ2-3, with a tentative D call TRBD1 (6 bases). Germline CDR1 is PRHDT and CDR2 is FYEKMQ (reference sequence). The CDR3 is made up of 14 amino acids. V lost 1 base and J 6 bases, leaving 11 bases between the germline ends. The CDR3 DNA reads as TGTGCCAGCAGCTTAGAACAGGGTAGGGATACGCAGTATTTT. Its translation: CASSLEQGRDTQYF.

The V gene is TRBV10-3, the J gene TRBJ1-2; D not resolved. V was trimmed by 0 bases and J by 2 bases, leaving 1 base between them. CDR3 length equals 12 residues. Germline lookup yields CDR1 ENHRY and CDR2 SYGVKD. This CDR3 is CAISESNYGYTF. CDR3 sequence (DNA): TGTGCCATCAGTGAGTCGAACTATGGCTACACCTTC.

The V call is TRBV5-6, the J call TRBJ1-1; 7 nucleotides match TRBD1. J lost 4 bases, V lost 1 base, and 1 base had no gene match. The CDR3 runs 13 residues. CDR1 and CDR2 (germline): SGHDT, YYEEEE. CDR3 sequence (DNA): TGTGCCAGCAGCTTGACAGGGGTCACTGAAGCTTTCTTT. Residues: CASSLTGVTEAFF.

The chain couples TRBV16 to TRBJ1-6; 7 bases align to TRBD1. After removal of 2 bases from V and 7 bases from J, the junction contained 14 bases not matched to a gene. This CDR3 comprises 18 residues. Germline CDR1 is KGHSY and CDR2 is FQNENV. The CDR3, as DNA: TGTGCCAGCAGCCAAGAGACAGGGACACTCGCGGGAAATTCACCCCTCCACTTT. Translated, it gives CASSQETGTLAGNSPLHF.

The gene calls are TRBV27 and TRBJ2-3, with 7 nucleotides matching TRBD2. CDR1 is MNHEY and CDR2 is SMNVEV in the germline V gene (reference sequence). Losses at the gene ends were 4 bases for V and 2 bases for J; bases not matched to a gene: 15. There are 18 residues in the CDR3. CDR3 protein: CASSSTRIGAGNTDTQYF. CDR3 DNA sequence: TGTGCCAGCAGTTCCACACGCATTGGAGCGGGGAACACAGATACGCAGTATTTT.

The chain employs TRBV4-3 and TRBJ2-5; TRBD2 is a possible D gene (5 bases). Germline CDR1 reads LGHNA; CDR2 reads YSLEER. The CDR3 length is 14 residues. Deletions cut 0 bases from V and 5 bases from J, with 10 bases between. Written as DNA, the CDR3 is TGCGCCAGCAGCCAAGACGAGGGCGGGGAGACCCAGTACTTC. As protein: CASSQDEGGETQYF.

This sequence joins TRBV2 and TRBJ2-2; no clear D. This CDR3 comprises 14 residues. Trimming took off 5 bases at V and 1 base at J, with 8 bases between the two ends. CDR1 is SNHLY and CDR2 is FYNNEI in the germline V gene. This chain's CDR3 is CASSLTENTGELFF. The CDR3 DNA is TGTGCCAGCAGTCTAACAGAGAACACCGGGGAGCTGTTTTTT.

This sequence joins TRBV4-1 and TRBJ1-4; D might be TRBD1 (6 bases). This CDR3 has 13 amino acids. Trimming shortened V by 4 bases and J by 7 bases, and 10 bases separated the two germline ends. Germline CDR1 is MGHRA and CDR2 is YSYEKL. The chain's CDR3 is CASSPRGGEKLFF. In DNA, the CDR3 is TGCGCCAGCAGCCCCAGGGGCGGTGAAAAACTGTTTTTT.

This chain links TRBV4-1 with TRBJ2-3; TRBD1 matches 8 bases. J gave up 13 bases and V 4 bases, and 10 bases lay outside the gene matches. Germline V gene sequence: CDR1 MGHRA, CDR2 YSYEKL. The length of the CDR3 is 13 residues. The CDR3 spells CASSPEGQGSEYF. The CDR3 nucleotides read TGCGCCAGCAGCCCAGAAGGACAGGGAAGCGAGTATTTT.

This chain joins TRBV27 and TRBJ1-1; possible D gene TRBD1, 5 bases. CDR1 and CDR2 from the germline V gene are MNHEY and SMNVEV (reference sequence). The V and J ends lost 3 bases and 8 bases respectively, with 16 bases between them. CDR3 length: 14 amino acids. The CDR3 here is CASSLAGVGVEAFF. In nucleotides, the CDR3 is TGTGCCAGCAGTTTGGCGGGGGTAGGGGTGGAAGCTTTCTTT.

This clone appeared a few times. The CDR3 loop reads CASSLTSGEPYEQYF. Here the CDR3 DNA reads TGTGCCAGTAGTCTGACTAGCGGGGAGCCCTACGAGCAGTACTTC. This rearrangement joins TRBV19 to TRBJ2-7; 11 bases fit TRBD2. The J segment lost 2 bases and the V segment lost 5 bases, leaving 5 bases of the junction unmatched. The CDR3 consists of 15 residues. Germline V gives CDR1 LNHDA, CDR2 SQIVND (reference sequence).

The chain joins TRBV11-2 to TRBJ2-5; perhaps TRBD2 as D (5 bases). The CDR3 has 15 residues. The germline gives CDR1 SGHAT, CDR2 FQNNGV. The V end lost 1 base, the J end lost 0 bases, and 9 bases lay between the germline ends. The DNA for the CDR3 is TGTGCCAGCAGCTTAGTGGGCGGGCACCAAGAGACCCAGTACTTC. This translates into CASSLVGGHQETQYF.

This CDR3 reads CASSPGEGETYGYTF. In nucleotides, the CDR3 is TGTGCCAGCAGCCCGGGGGAGGGAGAGACCTATGGCTACACCTTC. The chain uses TRBV7-9 and TRBJ1-2, with D perhaps TRBD1 (5 bases). Deletions cut 5 bases from V and 4 bases from J, with 17 bases between. Germline V lookup: CDR1 SEHNR, CDR2 FQNEAQ (reference sequence). The CDR3 runs to 15 residues. Drawing the rest from reference TRBV7-9 and TRBJ1-2, the complete variable domain is DTGVSQNPRHKITKRGQNVTFRCDPISEHNRLYWYRQTLGQGPEFLTYFQNEAQLEKSRLLSDRFSAERPKGSFSTLEIQRTEQGDSAMYLCASSPGEGETYGYTFGSGTRLTVV.

The CDR3 reads CASSALAGGYNEQFF. For the CDR3, the DNA is TGTGCCAGCTCCGCCCTGGCGGGGGGCTACAATGAGCAGTTCTTC. The rearrangement uses TRBV18 and TRBJ2-1; TRBD2 agrees at 8 bases. The trim removed 6 bases at V and 3 bases at J, leaving 7 bases unmatched. CDR3 length: 15 residues. Germline CDR1 reads KGHSH; CDR2 reads LQKENI.

This rearrangement joins TRBV7-9 to TRBJ2-2, with 8 bases aligning to TRBD1. V lost 5 bases, J lost 2 bases, and 7 bases stayed unmatched. Germline V gives CDR1 SEHNR, CDR2 FQNEAQ (reference sequence). The CDR3 consists of 16 residues. The CDR3 spells CASSPAGGENTGELFF. As DNA, the CDR3 is TGTGCCAGCAGCCCCGCAGGGGGCGAAAACACCGGGGAGCTGTTTTTT.

This sequence joins TRBV5-1 and TRBJ2-2, with D perhaps matching TRBD2 (5 bases). There are 15 residues in the CDR3. Germline assignment: CDR1 SGHRS and CDR2 YFSETQ. The germline V and J ends were trimmed by 0 bases and 4 bases, with 10 bases remaining between them. In DNA form, the CDR3 reads TGCGCCAGCAGCTTGGCCGAAGGACTCACCGGGGAGCTGTTTTTT. Protein: CASSLAEGLTGELFF.

The chain joins TRBV5-6 to TRBJ1-2, with D possibly being TRBD1 (5 bases). The CDR3 is made up of 15 amino acids. The V end lost 3 bases, the J end lost 1 base, and 13 bases lay between the germline ends. Germline V gives CDR1 SGHDT, CDR2 YYEEEE. CDR3 sequence reads: CASSSLTELNYGYTF. As DNA, the CDR3 is TGTGCCAGCAGCTCGCTGACAGAACTTAACTATGGCTACACCTTC.

The CDR3 region has the DNA TGTGCCAGCAGCTCGGCCGGGCCTCCGTACGAGCAGTACTTC. This codes for CASSSAGPPYEQYF. The chain is built from TRBV11-2 and TRBJ2-7; no clear D gene. The CDR3 spans 14 residues. The V and J ends lost 4 bases and 4 bases respectively, with 14 bases between them. Germline assignment: CDR1 SGHAT and CDR2 FQNNGV.

The CDR3 nucleotides read TGTGCCAGTAGCCAAACGCAGGGGATTGGCAATCAGCCCCAGCATTTT. It yields the protein CASSQTQGIGNQPQHF. The rearrangement joins TRBV19 to TRBJ1-5; D possibly corresponds to TRBD1 (6 bases). Germline assignment: CDR1 LNHDA and CDR2 SQIVND (reference sequence). V lost 6 bases and J lost 2, with 17 bases in between. The CDR3 loop spans 16 amino acids.

This clone appeared once. The genes are TRBV9 and TRBJ2-7; D is uncertain. V was shortened by 3 bases and J by 1 base, with 11 bases between the two germline ends. This CDR3 comprises 14 residues. Germline V gene sequence: CDR1 SGDLS, CDR2 YYNGEE. The CDR3 coding sequence is TGTGCCAGCAGCGGAAACTGGAATTCCTACGAGCAGTACTTC. Its protein product is CASSGNWNSYEQYF.

The V gene is TRBV7-9, the J gene TRBJ2-2; D is ambiguous. The germline V and J ends were trimmed by 5 bases and 6 bases, with 10 bases remaining between them. The germline V gene encodes CDR1 SEHNR and CDR2 FQNEAQ (reference sequence). This CDR3 is built from 13 residues. CDR3 sequence (DNA): TGTGCCAGCAGCCCGTTCCTCGCCGGGGAGCTGTTTTTT. Its translation: CASSPFLAGELFF. Complete variable domain (other parts from reference TRBV7-9 and TRBJ2-2): DTGVSQNPRHKITKRGQNVTFRCDPISEHNRLYWYRQTLGQGPEFLTYFQNEAQLEKSRLLSDRFSAERPKGSFSTLEIQRTEQGDSAMYLCASSPFLAGELFFGEGSRLTVL.

The genes are TRBV5-1 and TRBJ2-7, with unresolved D. CDR1 is SGHRS, CDR2 YFSETQ, per germline. The CDR3 contains 14 residues. The germline V and J ends were trimmed by 1 base and 2 bases, with 10 bases remaining between them. The CDR3 is CASSLRTMTYEQYF. The CDR3 bases are TGCGCCAGCAGCTTGAGGACGATGACCTACGAGCAGTACTTC.